The next 29 T cell receptor beta chains were all read from a single sample in a study of CD8 T cells in ankylosing spondylitis. Via MiXCR, TCRdb re-called the 5' RACE reads, giving one row per CDR3 protein. The data contain roughly 180,000 distinct CDR3 sequences, roughly 13% of them singletons. The sample taken for sequencing was blood, either unsorted or a sorted T cell fraction (not recorded which). These receptors originate from a female donor with ankylosing spondylitis or in good health (not recorded which).

V gene TRBV5-1 combines with J gene TRBJ2-1, with TRBD1 matching over 8 bases. CDR1 and CDR2 (germline): SGHRS, YFSETQ. The CDR3 totals 15 residues. With 6 bases clipped from V and 9 bases from J, the junction kept 14 bases outside the gene matches. The CDR3 nucleotides read TGCGCCAGCAAGGCTAGCGCTATACAGGGGGGTGAGCAGTTCTTC. Protein: CASKASAIQGGEQFF.

The V and J genes are TRBV12-3 or TRBV12-4 and TRBJ2-7; no firm D call. This CDR3 region has 12 residues. The V end lost 3 bases, the J end lost 1 base, and 4 bases lay between the germline ends. CDR3 sequence (DNA): TGTGCCAGCAGTTTTAGGTCCTACGAGCAGTACTTC. Its protein is CASSFRSYEQYF.

This chain connects TRBV7-8 to TRBJ2-7; D is possibly TRBD1 (6 bases). The V and J ends lost 0 bases and 0 bases respectively, with 12 bases between them. Germline V CDR1 and CDR2: SGHVS, FQNEAQ. This CDR3 is 16 amino acids long. The CDR3 region has the DNA TGTGCCAGCAGCTTAGCTTACAGGGAGAACTCCTACGAGCAGTACTTC. Amino acids: CASSLAYRENSYEQYF.

This clonotype has only a few counts. The chain couples TRBV18 to TRBJ2-1; 11 bases align to TRBD2. Germline values: CDR1 KGHSH, CDR2 LQKENI. J was trimmed by 5 bases and V by 3 bases; bases with no gene match: 6. CDR3 length equals 16 residues. CDR3: CASSPQLAGDHNEQFF. CDR3 coding DNA: TGTGCCAGCTCACCTCAACTAGCGGGAGATCACAATGAGCAGTTCTTC.

About this clonotype itself: Given a much more abundant clone one base away, this may be a read error. DNA for the CDR3: TGCGCCAACAGAAAGACAGGGGCCACCGGGGAGCTGTTTTTT. Encoded protein: CANRKTGATGELFF. The chain couples TRBV5-1 to TRBJ2-2, with 8 positions matching TRBD1. V lost 9 bases and J lost 4; bases outside the gene matches: 8. The germline gives CDR1 SGHRS, CDR2 YFSETQ. The CDR3 contains 14 residues.

This clonotype was detected many times. The chain employs TRBV20-1 and TRBJ2-7, with 10 nucleotides matching TRBD2. The CDR3 is 16 residues long. CDR1 and CDR2 from the germline V gene are DFQATT and SNEGSKA (reference sequence). The V and J ends lost 1 base and 0 bases, in that order; junction bases with no gene match: 6. The CDR3 DNA reads TGCAGTGCTAGAGGTCTTTCTAGCGGGAGCTCCTACGAGCAGTACTTC. This gives the protein CSARGLSSGSSYEQYF.

The chain has TRBV7-2 and TRBJ2-1, with D possibly TRBD2 on 6 matching bases. The CDR3 sequence is 14 residues long. Germline lookup yields CDR1 SGHTA and CDR2 FQGNSA. DNA of the CDR3: TGTGTCAGTGTAGCGGAGAGCTCCTACAATGAGCAGTTCTTC. It is translated as CVSVAESSYNEQFF.

This clonotype was counted at least ten times. V gene TRBV12-3 or TRBV12-4 combines with J gene TRBJ1-6; 7 nucleotides line up with TRBD1. The CDR3 has 15 amino acids. Losses at the gene ends were 7 bases for V and 7 bases for J; bases not matched to a gene: 10. The CDR3 DNA reads as TGTGCCAGCACCCTGTCCGGGACAGCAAATTCACCCCTCCACTTT. This gives the protein CASTLSGTANSPLHF.

This clonotype was observed a few times. CDR3: CASKTGVAPNEKLFF. For the CDR3, the DNA is TGTGCCAGCAAAACGGGCGTAGCTCCTAATGAAAAACTGTTTTTT. The gene calls are TRBV6-1 and TRBJ1-4; D uncertain. The germline V gene encodes CDR1 MNHNS and CDR2 SASEGT. CDR3 length: 15 amino acids. Trimming took 7 bases from V and 3 from J, leaving 15 bases between them.

This clonotype was detected many times. The chain has TRBV7-2 and TRBJ1-3, with D unclear. The V gene lost 6 bases and the J gene lost 4 bases, with 10 bases spanning the gap. Germline-derived CDR1 and CDR2 are SGHTA and FQGNSA. The CDR3 contains 13 residues. CDR3 residues: CASSPKPGNTIYF. CDR3 in DNA: TGTGCCAGCAGTCCCAAGCCCGGAAACACCATATATTTT.

This clonotype has at least ten counts. The chain couples TRBV7-9 to TRBJ1-3; no firm D call. The V gene lost 6 bases and the J gene lost 0 bases, with 12 bases spanning the gap. Per germline, CDR1 SEHNR and CDR2 FQNEAQ (reference sequence). This CDR3 region has 15 residues. For the CDR3, the DNA is TGTGCCAGCAGTTTAACGGTCCTCTCTGGAAACACCATATATTTT. Protein product: CASSLTVLSGNTIYF.

This clonotype was seen repeatedly, ten times or more. The chain has TRBV14 and TRBJ1-1; 10 nucleotides align to TRBD1. CDR3 length: 14 amino acids. Germline-derived CDR1 and CDR2 are SGHDN and FVKESK. Trimming cost V 4 bases and J 5 bases; bases outside gene matches: 4. The DNA of the CDR3 is TGTGCCAGCAGCCCGGACAGGGGGTTGACTGAAGCTTTCTTT. Protein product: CASSPDRGLTEAFF.

This clonotype has more than one count but fewer than ten. This chain uses TRBV20-1 with TRBJ2-1; D is possibly TRBD1 (5 bases). CDR3 length equals 12 residues. Germline assignment: CDR1 DFQATT and CDR2 SNEGSKA (reference sequence). V dropped 6 bases and J dropped 10 bases, with 16 bases sitting between them. CDR3: CSAHAQGWEQFF. The CDR3 DNA reads as TGCAGTGCGCACGCTCAGGGATGGGAGCAGTTCTTC.

This clonotype was seen many times. This chain uses TRBV20-1 with TRBJ1-1, with D perhaps matching TRBD1 (5 bases). This CDR3 contains 13 residues. Germline CDR1 is DFQATT and CDR2 is SNEGSKA (reference sequence). V dropped 1 base and J dropped 10 bases, with 16 bases sitting between them. The DNA for the CDR3 is TGCAGTGCTAGAGGCTCGGCGGGACTGGGAGCTTTCTTT. Translation: CSARGSAGLGAFF.

This clonotype showed up just a few times. The CDR3 reads CSALLAGEGDTQYF. DNA for the CDR3: TGCAGTGCTCTACTAGCGGGAGAGGGGGATACGCAGTATTTT. The rearrangement links TRBV20-1 to TRBJ2-3; 11 bases align to TRBD2. Germline loops: CDR1 DFQATT, CDR2 SNEGSKA (reference sequence). With V trimmed by 5 bases and J by 6 bases, 7 bases remained unmatched. The CDR3 sequence is 14 residues long.

This clonotype was counted at least ten times. This chain connects TRBV9 to TRBJ2-3; D is perhaps TRBD2 (6 bases). V was clipped by 3 bases and J by 14 bases, with 16 bases between them. CDR1 and CDR2 from the germline V gene are SGDLS and YYNGEE. The CDR3 runs to 12 residues. CDR3 residues: CASSEGGTSRYF. The CDR3 nucleotides are TGTGCCAGCAGCGAGGGTGGGACTTCACGGTATTTT.

Ten or more counts support this clonotype. The chain uses TRBV28 and TRBJ2-3; D may be TRBD1 or TRBD2 (6 bases each). Germline V gene lookup returns CDR1 MDHEN and CDR2 SYDVKM. The CDR3 is 15 amino acids. V was trimmed by 6 bases and J by 4 bases, leaving 17 bases between them. CDR3 bases: TGTGCCAGCAGACCAGGCGCAGGGGAGGCAGATACGCAGTATTTT. It codes for CASRPGAGEADTQYF.

There are many counts of this clonotype. This chain links TRBV24-1 with TRBJ2-7, with TRBD2 as a possible D gene (5 bases). Germline loops: CDR1 KGHDR, CDR2 SFDVKD. Trimming removed 0 bases at V and 0 bases at J, with 11 bases between. The CDR3 contains 16 residues. CDR3 region: CATSDLTDWDSYEQYF. CDR3 nucleotide sequence: TGTGCCACCAGTGATTTGACGGACTGGGACTCCTACGAGCAGTACTTC.

This clonotype was seen many times. The CDR3: CASRPTGQAINSGANVLTF. The DNA for the CDR3 is TGTGCCAGCAGACCTACGGGACAGGCGATTAACTCTGGGGCCAACGTCCTGACTTTC. The chain links TRBV12-3 or TRBV12-4 to TRBJ2-6, with 8 nucleotides matching TRBD1. The CDR3 covers 19 residues. The J segment lost 0 bases and the V segment lost 6 bases, leaving 13 bases of the junction unmatched.

The sample holds a few counts of this clonotype. The chain couples TRBV6-1 to TRBJ2-3, with D tentatively TRBD1 (6 bases). Germline CDR1 is MNHNS and CDR2 is SASEGT. The CDR3 is 15 amino acids. Trimming stripped 4 bases from V and 13 bases from J, with 24 bases between. CDR3 nucleotides: TGTGCCAGCAGTGGAAGCTTCGGGACACCTCCTTCGGAGTATTTT. Residues: CASSGSFGTPPSEYF.

This chain uses TRBV4-3 with TRBJ2-2; weak D call: TRBD1 (6 bases). The CDR3 runs to 15 residues. The germline V and J ends were trimmed by 1 base and 4 bases, with 10 bases remaining between them. Germline CDR1 is LGHNA and CDR2 is YSLEER. The CDR3 is CASSQVSGATGELFF. DNA of the CDR3: TGCGCCAGCAGCCAAGTGTCAGGGGCCACCGGGGAGCTGTTTTTT.

This clonotype was recorded only once. One end of the junction does not line up with germline, which may come from a read error. This chain joins TRBV4-2 and TRBJ2-1; TRBD1 or TRBD2 may be the D gene (6 bases each). Germline CDR1 reads LGHNA; CDR2 reads YNFKEQ. The CDR3 sequence is 16 residues long. DNA of the CDR3: TGTGCCAGCGGCCAAGTCGGAGGGGGGCCTTACAATGAGCAGTTCTTC. This sequence encodes CASGQVGGGPYNEQFF.

This chain uses TRBV5-1 with TRBJ2-1, with 7 bases aligning to TRBD2. The CDR3 is 15 amino acids. From germline, CDR1 is SGHRS and CDR2 YFSETQ. J gave up 5 bases and V 4 bases, and 9 bases lay outside the gene matches. In DNA form, the CDR3 reads TGCGCCAGCAGCCCCAGGACTAGGGGAGACAATGAGCAGTTCTTC. Translation gives CASSPRTRGDNEQFF.

The sample holds a few counts of this clonotype. The chain employs TRBV20-1 and TRBJ1-2; no firm D call. V was clipped by 1 base and J by 2 bases, with 8 bases between them. The CDR3 extends over 13 amino acids. Per the germline V gene, CDR1 is DFQATT and CDR2 is SNEGSKA (reference sequence). The CDR3 DNA follows: TGCAGTGCTAGAGCAGCTCCCAACTATGGCTACACCTTC. Amino acids: CSARAAPNYGYTF.

This chain joins TRBV12-3 or TRBV12-4 and TRBJ2-2; D gene uncertain. Trimming took 5 bases from V and 4 from J, leaving 17 bases between them. The CDR3 runs 16 residues. The CDR3 is CASSPHGLGTTGELFF. CDR3 in DNA: TGTGCCAGCAGTCCCCACGGGCTTGGAACCACCGGGGAGCTGTTTTTT.

Ten or more counts support this clonotype. The genes are TRBV28 and TRBJ2-7; 13 positions match TRBD2. The CDR3 extends over 16 amino acids. The V gene's germline CDR1 is MDHEN and CDR2 SYDVKM. V dropped 3 bases and J dropped 3; count of bases not matched to a gene: 5. CDR3 protein: CASSLGLAGYNYEQYF. The CDR3 DNA reads as TGTGCCAGCAGTTTGGGACTAGCGGGATACAACTACGAGCAGTACTTC.

The rearrangement links TRBV24-1 to TRBJ2-4; a weak D match, TRBD1 (5 bases). Germline CDR1 and CDR2: KGHDR and SFDVKD. V gave up 11 bases and J gave up 0 bases, with 25 bases separating them. This CDR3 comprises 18 residues. This chain's CDR3 is CASNFPALGPIAKNIQYF. The CDR3 DNA sequence: TGTGCCAGCAACTTTCCAGCATTGGGGCCGATAGCCAAAAACATTCAGTACTTC.

This clonotype was counted ten times or more. The rearrangement links TRBV25-1 to TRBJ2-3; 8 positions agree with TRBD2. The CDR3 contains 16 residues. The ends lost 2 bases at V and 4 bases at J; junction bases unmatched: 8. The V gene's germline CDR1 is MGHDK and CDR2 SYGVNS. The CDR3: CASSEGLGGGADTQYF. CDR3 sequence (DNA): TGTGCCAGCAGTGAAGGCCTCGGGGGGGGAGCAGATACGCAGTATTTT.

This clonotype was recorded a few times. CDR3 sequence (DNA): TGCAGTGCTAGAGATCTTGCGGGAGCCGGGGAGACCCAGTACTTC. Translated, it gives CSARDLAGAGETQYF. The chain recombines TRBV20-1 with TRBJ2-5, with 7 positions matching TRBD2. From germline, CDR1 is DFQATT and CDR2 SNEGSKA (reference sequence). Trimming removed 0 bases from V and 5 bases from J; junction bases left unmatched: 9. The CDR3 is 15 residues long.